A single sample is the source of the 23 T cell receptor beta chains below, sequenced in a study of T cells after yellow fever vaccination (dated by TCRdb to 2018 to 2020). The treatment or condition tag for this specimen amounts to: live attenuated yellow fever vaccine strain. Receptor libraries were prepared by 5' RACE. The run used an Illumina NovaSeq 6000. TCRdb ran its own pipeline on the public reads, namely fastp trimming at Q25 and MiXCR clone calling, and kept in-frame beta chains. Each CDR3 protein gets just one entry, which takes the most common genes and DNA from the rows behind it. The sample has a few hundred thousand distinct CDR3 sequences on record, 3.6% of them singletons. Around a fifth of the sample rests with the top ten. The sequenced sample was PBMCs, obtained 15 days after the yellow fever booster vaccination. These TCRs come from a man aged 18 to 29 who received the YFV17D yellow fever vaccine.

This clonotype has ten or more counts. The CDR3 region is CASSLNRDRGGEQFF. The CDR3 nucleotides read TGTGCCAGCAGCTTAAACCGGGACAGGGGTGGTGAGCAGTTCTTC. The rearrangement uses TRBV7-2 and TRBJ2-1, with 10 bases matching TRBD1. Germline V gene data show CDR1 as SGHTA and CDR2 as FQGNSA. Losses at the gene ends were 2 bases for V and 9 bases for J; bases not matched to a gene: 7. The CDR3 is 15 residues long.

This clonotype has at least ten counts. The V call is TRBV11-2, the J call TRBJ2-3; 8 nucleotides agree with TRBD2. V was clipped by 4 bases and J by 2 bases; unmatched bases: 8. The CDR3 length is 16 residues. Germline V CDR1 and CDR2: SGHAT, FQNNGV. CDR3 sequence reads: CASSWDRGGPTDTQYF. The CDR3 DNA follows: TGTGCCAGCAGCTGGGACCGGGGGGGCCCCACAGATACGCAGTATTTT. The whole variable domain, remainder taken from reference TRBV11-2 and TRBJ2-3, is EAGVAQSPRYKIIEKRQSVAFWCNPISGHATLYWYQQILGQGPKLLIQFQNNGVVDDSQLPKDRFSAERLKGVDSTLKIQPAKLEDSAVYLCASSWDRGGPTDTQYFGPGTRLTVL.

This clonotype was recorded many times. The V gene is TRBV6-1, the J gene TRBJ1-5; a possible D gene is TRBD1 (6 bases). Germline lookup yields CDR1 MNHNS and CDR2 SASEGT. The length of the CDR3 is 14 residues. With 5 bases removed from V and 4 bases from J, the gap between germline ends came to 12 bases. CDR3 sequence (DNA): TGTGCCAGCAGTCGATGGACAGAAAATCAGCCCCAGCATTTT. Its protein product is CASSRWTENQPQHF.

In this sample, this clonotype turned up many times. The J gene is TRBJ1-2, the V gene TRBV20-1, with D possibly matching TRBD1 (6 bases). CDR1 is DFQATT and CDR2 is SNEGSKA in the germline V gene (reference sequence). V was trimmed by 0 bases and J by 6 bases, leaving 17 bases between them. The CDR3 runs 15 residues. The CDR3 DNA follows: TGCAGTGCTAGAGACCCCTCGGGACAATCGAATGGCTACACCTTC. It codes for CSARDPSGQSNGYTF.

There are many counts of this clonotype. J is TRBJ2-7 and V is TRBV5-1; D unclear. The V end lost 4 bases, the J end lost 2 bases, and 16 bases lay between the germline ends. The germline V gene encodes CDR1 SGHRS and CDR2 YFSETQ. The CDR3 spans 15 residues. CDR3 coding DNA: TGCGCCAGCAGCCCTTTCCAGGAACCCACCTACGAGCAGTACGTC. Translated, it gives CASSPFQEPTYEQYV.

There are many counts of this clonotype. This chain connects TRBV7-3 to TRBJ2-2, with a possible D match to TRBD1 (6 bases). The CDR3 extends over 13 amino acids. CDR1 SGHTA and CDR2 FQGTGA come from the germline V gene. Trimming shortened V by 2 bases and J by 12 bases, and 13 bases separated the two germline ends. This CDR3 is CASSLLAGAQLFF. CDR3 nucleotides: TGTGCCAGCAGCTTATTAGCAGGGGCACAGCTGTTTTTT.

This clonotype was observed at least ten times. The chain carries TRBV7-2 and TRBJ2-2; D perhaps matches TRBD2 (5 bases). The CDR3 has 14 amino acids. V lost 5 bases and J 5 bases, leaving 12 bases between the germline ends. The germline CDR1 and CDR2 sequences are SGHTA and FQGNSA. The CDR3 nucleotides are TGTGCCAGCAGCATCGGGTGGGAGACCGGGGAGCTGTTTTTT. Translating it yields CASSIGWETGELFF.

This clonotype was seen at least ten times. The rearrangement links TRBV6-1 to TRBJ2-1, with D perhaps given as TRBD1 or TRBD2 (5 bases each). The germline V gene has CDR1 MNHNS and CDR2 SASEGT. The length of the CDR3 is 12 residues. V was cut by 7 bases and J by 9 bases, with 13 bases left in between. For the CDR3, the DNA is TGTGCCAGCAAAAGAGGGGTCACTGAGCAGTTCTTC. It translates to CASKRGVTEQFF.

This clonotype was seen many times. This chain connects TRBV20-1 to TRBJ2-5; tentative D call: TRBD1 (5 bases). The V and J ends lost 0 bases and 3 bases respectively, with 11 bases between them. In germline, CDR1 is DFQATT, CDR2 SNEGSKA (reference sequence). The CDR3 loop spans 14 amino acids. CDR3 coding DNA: TGCAGTGCTAGAGAGTGGGGCAGGGAAGAGACCCAGTACTTC. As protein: CSAREWGREETQYF.

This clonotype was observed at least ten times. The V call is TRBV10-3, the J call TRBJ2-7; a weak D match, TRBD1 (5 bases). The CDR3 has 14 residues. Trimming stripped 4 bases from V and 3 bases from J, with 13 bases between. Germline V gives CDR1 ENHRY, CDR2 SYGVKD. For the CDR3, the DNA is TGTGCCATCAGTGGTGGGGCCCTCCTCTACGAGCAGTACTTC. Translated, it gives CAISGGALLYEQYF.

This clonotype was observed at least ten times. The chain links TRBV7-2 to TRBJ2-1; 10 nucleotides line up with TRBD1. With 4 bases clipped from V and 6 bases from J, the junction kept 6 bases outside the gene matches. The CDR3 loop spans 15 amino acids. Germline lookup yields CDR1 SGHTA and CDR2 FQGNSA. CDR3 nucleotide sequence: TGTGCCAGCAGCTCCACCGGGACAGGGGTCAATGAGCAGTTCTTC. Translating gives CASSSTGTGVNEQFF.

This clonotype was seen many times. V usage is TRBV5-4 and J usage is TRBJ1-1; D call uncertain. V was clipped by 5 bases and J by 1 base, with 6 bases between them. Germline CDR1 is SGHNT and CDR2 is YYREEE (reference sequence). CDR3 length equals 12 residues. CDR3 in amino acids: CASRWGNTEAFF. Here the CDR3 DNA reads TGTGCCAGCAGGTGGGGGAACACTGAAGCTTTCTTT.

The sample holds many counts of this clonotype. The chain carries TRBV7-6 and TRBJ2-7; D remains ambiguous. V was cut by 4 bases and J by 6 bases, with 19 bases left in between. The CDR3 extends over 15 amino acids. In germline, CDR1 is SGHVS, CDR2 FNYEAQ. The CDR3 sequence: CASSSIFDETAEQYF. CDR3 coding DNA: TGTGCCAGCAGCTCGATCTTCGACGAGACGGCCGAGCAGTACTTC.

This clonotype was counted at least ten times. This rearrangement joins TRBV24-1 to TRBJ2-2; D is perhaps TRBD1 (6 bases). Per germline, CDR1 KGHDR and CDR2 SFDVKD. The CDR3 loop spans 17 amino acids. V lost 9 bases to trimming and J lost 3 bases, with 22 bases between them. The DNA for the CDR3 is TGTGCCACCTCACCCGGGAAGGCAGGGGCGTACACCGGGGAGCTGTTTTTT. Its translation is CATSPGKAGAYTGELFF.

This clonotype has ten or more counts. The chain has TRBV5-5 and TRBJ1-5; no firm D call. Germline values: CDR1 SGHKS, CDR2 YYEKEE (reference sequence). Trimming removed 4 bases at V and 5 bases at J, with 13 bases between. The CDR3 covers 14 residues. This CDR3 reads CASSLADGDQPQHF. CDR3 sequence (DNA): TGTGCCAGCAGCCTAGCAGACGGTGATCAGCCCCAGCATTTT.

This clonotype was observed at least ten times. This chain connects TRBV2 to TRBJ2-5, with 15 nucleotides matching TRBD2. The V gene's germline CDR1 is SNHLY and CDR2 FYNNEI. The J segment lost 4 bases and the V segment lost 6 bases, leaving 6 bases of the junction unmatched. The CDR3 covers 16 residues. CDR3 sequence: CASSLGLAGGTETQYF. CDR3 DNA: TGTGCCAGCAGCTTAGGACTAGCGGGGGGGACAGAGACCCAGTACTTC.

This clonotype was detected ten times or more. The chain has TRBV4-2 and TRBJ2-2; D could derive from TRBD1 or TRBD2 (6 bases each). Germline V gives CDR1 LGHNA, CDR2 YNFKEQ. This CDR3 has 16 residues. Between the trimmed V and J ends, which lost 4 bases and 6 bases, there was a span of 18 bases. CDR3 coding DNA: TGTGCCAGCAGCCTCACCCCAGGGAGGACAGCCGGGGAGCTGTTTTTT. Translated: CASSLTPGRTAGELFF.

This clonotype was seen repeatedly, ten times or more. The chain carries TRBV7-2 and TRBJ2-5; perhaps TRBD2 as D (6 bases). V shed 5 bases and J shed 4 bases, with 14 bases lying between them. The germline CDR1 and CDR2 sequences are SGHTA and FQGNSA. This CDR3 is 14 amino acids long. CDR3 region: CASSILEGLETQYF. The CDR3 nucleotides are TGTGCCAGCAGCATTCTGGAGGGCCTAGAGACCCAGTACTTC.

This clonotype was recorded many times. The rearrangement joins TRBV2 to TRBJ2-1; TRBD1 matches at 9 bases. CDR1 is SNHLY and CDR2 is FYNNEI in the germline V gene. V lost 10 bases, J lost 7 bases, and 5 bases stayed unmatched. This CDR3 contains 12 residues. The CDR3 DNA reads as TGTGCCATCTGGACAGGGGAGAATGAGCAGTTCTTC. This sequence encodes CAIWTGENEQFF. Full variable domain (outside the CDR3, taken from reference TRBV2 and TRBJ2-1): EPEVTQTPSHQVTQMGQEVILRCVPISNHLYFYWYRQILGQKVEFLVSFYNNEISEKSEIFDDQFSVERPDGSNFTLKIRSTKLEDSAMYFCAIWTGENEQFFGPGTRLTVL.

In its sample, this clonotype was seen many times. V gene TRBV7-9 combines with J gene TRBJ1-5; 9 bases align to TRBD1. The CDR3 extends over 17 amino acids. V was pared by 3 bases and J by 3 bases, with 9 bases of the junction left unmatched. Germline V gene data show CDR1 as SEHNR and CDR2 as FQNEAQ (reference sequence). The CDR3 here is CASSFSPGQGLNQPQHF. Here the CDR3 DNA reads TGTGCCAGCAGCTTCTCTCCGGGACAGGGACTCAATCAGCCCCAGCATTTT.

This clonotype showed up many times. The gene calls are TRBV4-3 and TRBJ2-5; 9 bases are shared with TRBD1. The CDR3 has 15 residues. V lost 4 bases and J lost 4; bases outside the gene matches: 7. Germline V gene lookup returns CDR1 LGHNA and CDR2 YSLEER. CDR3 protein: CASSLEPGQGETQYF. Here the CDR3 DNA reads TGCGCCAGCAGCCTTGAACCGGGACAGGGAGAGACCCAGTACTTC.

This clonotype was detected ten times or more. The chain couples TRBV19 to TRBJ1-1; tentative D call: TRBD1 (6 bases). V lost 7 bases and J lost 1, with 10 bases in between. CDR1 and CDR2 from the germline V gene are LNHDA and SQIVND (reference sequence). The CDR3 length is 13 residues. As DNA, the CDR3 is TGTGCCAGTAACGGACAGAGGAACACTGAAGCTTTCTTT. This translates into CASNGQRNTEAFF.

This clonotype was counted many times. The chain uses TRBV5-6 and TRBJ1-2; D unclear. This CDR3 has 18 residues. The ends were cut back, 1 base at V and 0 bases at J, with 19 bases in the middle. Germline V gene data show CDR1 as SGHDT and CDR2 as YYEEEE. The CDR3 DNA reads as TGTGCCAGCAGCTTGTCGCTGCGAACTCGTACTGCTAACTATGGCTACACCTTC. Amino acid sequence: CASSLSLRTRTANYGYTF.